This TCR beta chain was sequenced in a study of Ad26.COV2.S vaccination and SARS-CoV-2 variants. For this clone: Antigen specificity is unknown.

Sequencing used immunoSEQ multiplex PCR; TCRdb keeps in-frame clones, though not all of them. Among about 420,000 clones listed, more than 75% were seen once. The study's findings and limits: Placebo recipients and vaccine recipients were similar in non-spike TCR breadth. Higher spike-specific TCR breadth was found in vaccine recipients than in placebo recipients. Analytic work on TCR breadth and depth might have understated the full extent of total T cell responses.

Noted treatment: over 15 received Ad26.COV2.S at low or high dose, single or two shots; five or six received placebo; per-sample allocation not given. The investigators took samples on day 63 after the first vaccine or placebo injection. The sample came from a Boston adult aged 18-55 years. In germline, CDR1 is SGHRS, CDR2 YFSETQ. The length of the CDR3 is 15 residues. V was shortened by 0 bases and J by 3 bases, with 13 bases between the two germline ends. Sequenced material: peripheral blood, taken in a trial of Ad26.COV2.S vaccine versus placebo. The chain combines TRBV5-1 with TRBJ2-7; tentative D call: TRBD2 (6 bases). The receptor comes from a person between 18 and 65 years old who received the Ad26.COV2.S COVID-19 vaccine or a placebo. CDR3 sequence: CASSLVRGGNYEQYF. CDR3 DNA: TGCGCCAGCAGCTTGGTTCGGGGCGGGAACTACGAGCAGTACTTC.